The 3 T cell receptor beta chains presented below share a single source sample, sequenced in a study of Ad26.COV2.S vaccination and SARS-CoV-2 variants. Sequencing used immunoSEQ multiplex PCR; TCRdb keeps in-frame clones, though not all of them. Of more than 300,000 clones in the sample, 75% to 90% were seen once. Regarding treatment: 15 to 20 received Ad26.COV2.S at low or high dose, single or two shots; roughly 5 received placebo; per-sample allocation not given. Following the first vaccine or placebo injection, samples were taken on day 63. Sequencing was performed on peripheral blood, taken in a trial of Ad26.COV2.S vaccine versus placebo. The receptor source for this set is a person between 18 and 65 years old who received the Ad26.COV2.S COVID-19 vaccine or a placebo.

DNA of the CDR3: TGTGCCAGCAGCCTGACGAGTGGGGCGCGGGTGCTGGAAGTAGCTTTCTTT. Protein sequence: CASSLTSGARVLEVAFF. V is TRBV3-1 (or the pseudogene TRBV3-2) and J is TRBJ1-1, with a tentative D call TRBD1 (5 bases). The length of the CDR3 is 17 residues. The V gene lost 4 bases and the J gene lost 10 bases, with 28 bases spanning the gap. Per the germline V gene, CDR1 is LGHDT and CDR2 is YNNKEL (reference sequence).

The chain employs TRBV3-1 (or the pseudogene TRBV3-2) and TRBJ1-2, with 8 bases lining up with TRBD1. V shed 1 base and J 5 bases; nucleotides not matched to a gene: 3. The CDR3 sequence is 14 residues long. The germline CDR1 and CDR2 sequences are LGHDT and YNNKEL (reference sequence). The CDR3 loop reads CASSQGTGQYGYTF. CDR3 sequence (DNA): TGTGCCAGCAGCCAAGGGACAGGGCAATATGGCTACACCTTC.

The chain couples TRBV9 to TRBJ1-5; 9 bases line up with TRBD1. The CDR3 spans 15 residues. Germline lookup yields CDR1 SGDLS and CDR2 YYNGEE. Trimming cost V 4 bases and J 2 bases; bases outside gene matches: 4. For the CDR3, the DNA is TGTGCCAGCAGCCGGGGACAGGGAGGCAATCAGCCCCAGCATTTT. Translating gives CASSRGQGGNQPQHF. Variable domain in full (rest from reference TRBV9 and TRBJ1-5): DSGVTQTPKHLITATGQRVTLRCSPRSGDLSVYWYQQSLDQGLQFLIQYYNGEERAKGNILERFSAQQFPDLHSELNLSSLELGDSALYFCASSRGQGGNQPQHFGDGTRLSIL.